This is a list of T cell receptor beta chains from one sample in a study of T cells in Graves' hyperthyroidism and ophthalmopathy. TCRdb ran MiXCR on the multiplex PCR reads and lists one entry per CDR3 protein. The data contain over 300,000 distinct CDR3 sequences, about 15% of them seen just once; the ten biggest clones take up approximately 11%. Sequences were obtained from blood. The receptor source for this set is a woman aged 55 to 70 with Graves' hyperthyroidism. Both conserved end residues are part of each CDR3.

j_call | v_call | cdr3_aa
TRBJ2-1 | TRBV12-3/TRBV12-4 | CASTLRGRGEQFF
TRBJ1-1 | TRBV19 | CASSTSPGTEAFF
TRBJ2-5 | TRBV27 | CASSEPGLEGETQYF
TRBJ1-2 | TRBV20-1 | CSAPGQPYNYGYTF
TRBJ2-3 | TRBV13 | CASSPRTSGTTDTQYF
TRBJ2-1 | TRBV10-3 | CAISETPFNEQFF
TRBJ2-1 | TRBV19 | CASSSGQGALNEQFF
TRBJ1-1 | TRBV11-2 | CASSSPRWGRNTEAFF
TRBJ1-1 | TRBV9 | CASSVRDRNTEAFF
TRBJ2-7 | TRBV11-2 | CASSSSGDDEQYF
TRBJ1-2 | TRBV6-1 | CASSLGGASGYTF
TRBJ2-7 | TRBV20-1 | CSARERWEGLADPARFHEQYF
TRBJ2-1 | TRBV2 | CASSPGILHEQFF
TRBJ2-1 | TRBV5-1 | CASSFGGGRDEQFF
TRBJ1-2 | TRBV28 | CASSLSGGYTF
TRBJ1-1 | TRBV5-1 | CASSQRNRGTEAFF
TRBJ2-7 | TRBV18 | CASSPDGAAYEQYF
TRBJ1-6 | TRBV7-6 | CASSPRQASSPLHF
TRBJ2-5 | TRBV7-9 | CASSFRDIFSETQYF
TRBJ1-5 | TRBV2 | CASHGGSYRAQHF
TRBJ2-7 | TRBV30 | CAWAQGGEQYF
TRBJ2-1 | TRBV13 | CASSLGFPSYNEQFF
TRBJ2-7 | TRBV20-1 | CSARDRVGGDEQYF
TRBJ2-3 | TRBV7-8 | CASSSTFLAGGPFSTDTQYF
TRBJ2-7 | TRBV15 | CATSRDASYEQYF
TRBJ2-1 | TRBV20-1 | CSARGLAGYNEQFF
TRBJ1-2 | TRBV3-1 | CASSTTGIFGYTF
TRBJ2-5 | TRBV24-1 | CATSPAGTGDQETQYF
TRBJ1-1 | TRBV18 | CASSRTANTEAFF
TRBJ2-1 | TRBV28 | CASSFGVPSNEQFF
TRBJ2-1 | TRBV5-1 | CASSLGLAGGYNEQFF
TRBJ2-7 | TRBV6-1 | CASSTRTGGSYEQYF
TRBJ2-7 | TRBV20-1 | CSARVPGLDAYEQYF
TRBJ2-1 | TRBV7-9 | CASSPLKEASDEQFF
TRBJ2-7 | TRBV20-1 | CSAGTSGGWNEQYF
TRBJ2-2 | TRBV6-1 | CASKQQGPRLFF
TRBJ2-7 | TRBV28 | CASSLTRGRRDEQYF
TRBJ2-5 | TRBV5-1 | CASSGRQGLGETQYF
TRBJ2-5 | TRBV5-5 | CASSVEQAPPGTQYF
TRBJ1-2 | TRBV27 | CASSSMPDRDDYGYTF
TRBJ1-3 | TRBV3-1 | CASSQEGRPGNTIYF
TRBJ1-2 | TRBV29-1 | CSAQGTNYGYTF
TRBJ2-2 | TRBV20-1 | CSAKAGAGSGELFF
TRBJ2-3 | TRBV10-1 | CASSDGKGATTDTQYF
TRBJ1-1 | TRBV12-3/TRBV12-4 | CASLGATEAFF
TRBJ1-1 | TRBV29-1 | CSVWTGGRTEAFF
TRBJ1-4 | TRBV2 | CASSVGTYEKLFF
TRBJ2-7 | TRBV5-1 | CASSGGDRGRGEQYF
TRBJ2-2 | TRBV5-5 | CASSLASQGVTGELFF
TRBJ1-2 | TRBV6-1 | CASRRTGRHGYTF
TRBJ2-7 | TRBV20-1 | CSARDGEGPLSYEQYF
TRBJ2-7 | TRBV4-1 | CASSRRGGLEQYF
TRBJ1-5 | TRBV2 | CASRGIRDNQPQHF
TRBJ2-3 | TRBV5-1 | CASSLSSRADTQYF
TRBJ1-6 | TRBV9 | CASSIGGSPLHF
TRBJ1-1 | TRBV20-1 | CSAIPLGEAFF